One and the same sample provided the 28 T cell receptor beta chains below, sequenced in a study of cytomegalovirus exposure and HLA in healthy donors. The PCR contained 60 Vbeta and 13 Jbeta primers. Here immunoSEQ multiplex PCR was the method, and the copy in TCRdb shows in-frame clones only, minus some. The sample contains 37,000 or so clones, roughly 79% of which appear only once. The sequenced sample consisted of PBMCs. All receptors derive from a middle-aged woman in good health and CMV-seronegative.

This chain joins TRBV21-1 and TRBJ1-1; TRBD1 is taken as the D call from the table, unchecked against the DNA. TRBV21-1 is reported as a pseudogene. This CDR3 is 15 amino acids long. The CDR3 sequence: CASSNGGQGLTEAFF. In DNA, the CDR3 is TGTGCCAGCAGCAATGGCGGACAGGGACTAACTGAAGCTTTCTTT.

The chain is built from TRBV27 and TRBJ1-5, with D perhaps TRBD1 (6 bases). The CDR3 consists of 13 residues. The germline V gene has CDR1 MNHEY and CDR2 SMNVEV (reference sequence). Between the trimmed V and J ends, which lost 5 bases and 7 bases, there was a span of 12 bases. The CDR3 DNA sequence: TGTGCCAGCAGTCACAGGGACCGCCAGCCCCAGCATTTT. It codes for CASSHRDRQPQHF.

J is TRBJ2-1 and V is TRBV5-1; possibly TRBD1 for D (6 bases). Germline-derived CDR1 and CDR2 are SGHRS and YFSETQ. V lost 2 bases, J lost 4 bases, and 10 bases lay in between. This CDR3 spans 14 amino acids. CDR3 sequence reads: CASSFDRTYNEQFF. In DNA, the CDR3 is TGCGCCAGCAGCTTCGACAGGACTTACAATGAGCAGTTCTTC. Full variable domain (outside the CDR3, taken from reference TRBV5-1 and TRBJ2-1): KAGVTQTPRYLIKTRGQQVTLSCSPISGHRSVSWYQQTPGQGLQFLFEYFSETQRNKGNFPGRFSGRQFSNSRSEMNVSTLELGDSALYLCASSFDRTYNEQFFGPGTRLTVL.

This chain connects TRBV6-6 to TRBJ1-2; 7 bases are a match to TRBD1. The junction had 14 bases not matched to a gene; V was cut back by 5 bases and J by 8 bases. Per germline, CDR1 MNHNY and CDR2 SVGAGI (reference sequence). CDR3 length: 15 amino acids. CDR3 region: CASSTAGGRGSGYTF. CDR3 sequence (DNA): TGTGCCAGCAGTACCGCAGGGGGGCGGGGTAGCGGCTACACCTTC.

The V call is TRBV7-9, the J call TRBJ1-1; D not resolved. The CDR3 totals 13 residues. Trimming left V 6 bases short and J 1 base short, with 9 bases between. Germline V CDR1 and CDR2: SEHNR, FQNEAQ (reference sequence). CDR3 sequence reads: CASSRTENTEAFF. CDR3 DNA sequence: TGTGCCAGCAGTCGTACAGAGAACACTGAAGCTTTCTTT.

V is TRBV7-8 and J is TRBJ1-6, with no clear D. Trimming cost V 1 base and J 10 bases, with 8 bases left between them. The CDR3 runs to 13 residues. Germline loops: CDR1 SGHVS, CDR2 FQNEAQ. CDR3 bases: TGTGCCAGCAGCTTAGGGGCAGACTCACCCCTCCACTTT. It encodes CASSLGADSPLHF.

This clone is a singleton in its sample. This chain joins TRBV4-1 and TRBJ2-5; TRBD2 agrees at 11 bases. CDR1 MGHRA and CDR2 YSYEKL come from the germline V gene. The V segment lost 2 bases and the J segment 4 bases; nucleotides outside the gene matches: 3. CDR3 size: 15 residues. In DNA form, the CDR3 reads TGCGCCAGCAGCCAAAACGGACTAGCGGGAGAGACCCAGTACTTC. This encodes CASSQNGLAGETQYF.

The CDR3 here is CAISESGANYGYTF. Here the CDR3 DNA reads TGTGCCATCTCGGAATCCGGGGCTAACTATGGCTACACCTTC. The chain couples TRBV10-3 to TRBJ1-2; D is unclear. Per the germline V gene, CDR1 is ENHRY and CDR2 is SYGVKD. The CDR3 contains 14 residues. V shed 8 bases and J shed 0 bases, with 13 bases lying between them.

This clone was seen a handful of times. This sequence joins TRBV25-1 and TRBJ2-1, with 8 bases fitting TRBD2. Losses at the gene ends were 2 bases for V and 9 bases for J; bases not matched to a gene: 12. The CDR3 consists of 16 residues. Germline CDR1 MGHDK, CDR2 SYGVNS. The CDR3 bases are TGTGCCAGCAGTGAAGGGGGCGGGGGGAACCGAGGTGAGCAGTTCTTC. It encodes CASSEGGGGNRGEQFF.

This rearrangement joins TRBV7-2 to TRBJ2-5; 7 bases match TRBD2. With V trimmed by 2 bases and J by 2 bases, 5 bases remained unmatched. The CDR3 covers 15 residues. In germline, CDR1 is SGHTA, CDR2 FQGNSA. DNA for the CDR3: TGTGCCAGCAGCTTAAGCGGGGCCCCACAAGAGACCCAGTACTTC. Translating it yields CASSLSGAPQETQYF.

The CDR3 DNA sequence: TGTGCCAGCAGCTTAACGGGGGGCAGGAATTCACCCCTCCACTTT. Translation gives CASSLTGGRNSPLHF. This chain uses TRBV7-2 with TRBJ1-6, with D perhaps TRBD1 (6 bases). CDR1 is SGHTA, CDR2 FQGNSA, per germline. The CDR3 sequence is 15 residues long. Trimming pared 2 bases from V and 7 bases from J, leaving 12 bases between. Full variable domain (rest looked up from reference TRBV7-2 and TRBJ1-6): GAGVSQSPSNKVTEKGKDVELRCDPISGHTALYWYRQSLGQGLEFLIYFQGNSAPDKSGLPSDRFSAERTGGSVSTLTIQRTQQEDSAVYLCASSLTGGRNSPLHFGNGTRLTVT.

This clone showed up just a few times. The chain carries TRBV28 and TRBJ2-3; a possible D gene is TRBD1 (5 bases). Deletions cut 4 bases from V and 10 bases from J, with 15 bases between. Germline assignment: CDR1 MDHEN and CDR2 SYDVKM. The CDR3 is 13 residues long. CDR3 protein: CASSSGRYTPQYF. The CDR3 DNA reads as TGTGCCAGCAGTTCAGGGCGCTACACCCCGCAGTATTTT. Supplemented by reference TRBV28 and TRBJ2-3, the full variable domain reads DVKVTQSSRYLVKRTGEKVFLECVQDMDHENMFWYRQDPGLGLRLIYFSYDVKMKEKGDIPEGYSVSREKKERFSLILESASTNQTSMYLCASSSGRYTPQYFGPGTRLTVL.

The chain carries TRBV13 and TRBJ1-1, with D maybe TRBD1 (6 bases). This CDR3 region has 16 residues. Germline V gene data show CDR1 as PRHDT and CDR2 as FYEKMQ (reference sequence). V lost 2 bases, J lost 0 bases, and 13 bases lay in between. The CDR3 region is CASSLWTEIMNTEAFF. DNA of the CDR3: TGTGCCAGCAGCTTATGGACAGAGATCATGAACACTGAAGCTTTCTTT.

This clone was picked up a small number of times. V is TRBV2 and J is TRBJ2-5; no clear D gene. Germline CDR1 reads SNHLY; CDR2 reads FYNNEI. V gave up 5 bases and J gave up 1 base, with 14 bases separating them. The CDR3 runs to 15 residues. DNA for the CDR3: TGTGCCAGCAGTAATGAAAGACATATCCAAGAGACCCAGTACTTC. This translates into CASSNERHIQETQYF.

The rearrangement links TRBV7-3 to TRBJ2-7; a possible D gene is TRBD2 (6 bases). CDR1 is SGHTA and CDR2 is FQGTGA in the germline V gene. V was trimmed by 1 base and J by 6 bases, leaving 7 bases between them. The CDR3 contains 12 residues. The CDR3 here is CASSLMGGEQYF. Written as DNA, the CDR3 is TGTGCCAGCAGCTTAATGGGGGGCGAGCAGTACTTC.

The V call is TRBV6-5, the J call TRBJ2-7; 8 nucleotides line up with TRBD2. Losses at the gene ends were 2 bases for V and 2 bases for J; bases not matched to a gene: 5. The V gene's germline CDR1 is MNHEY and CDR2 SVGAGI. This CDR3 contains 15 residues. The CDR3 region has the DNA TGTGCCAGCAGTTACCTAGCGGGTCCTACCTACGAGCAGTACTTC. Its protein is CASSYLAGPTYEQYF.

This clone was seen more than once but under ten times. The CDR3 is CASSQAGTGYGYTF. The CDR3, as DNA: TGCGCCAGCAGCCAAGCCGGGACAGGCTATGGCTACACCTTC. This sequence joins TRBV4-3 and TRBJ1-2, with TRBD1 matching 8 bases. Per germline, CDR1 LGHNA and CDR2 YSLEER. The CDR3 is 14 amino acids. With V trimmed by 1 base and J by 4 bases, 2 bases remained unmatched.

J is TRBJ1-3 and V is TRBV6-5, with 8 bases matching TRBD1. The CDR3 totals 16 residues. Germline CDR1 reads MNHEY; CDR2 reads SVGAGI. The V segment lost 0 bases and the J segment 4 bases; nucleotides outside the gene matches: 5. CDR3 sequence: CASSYSGQGSGNTIYF. In nucleotides, the CDR3 is TGTGCCAGCAGTTACTCTGGACAGGGTTCGGGAAACACCATATATTTT.

The chain couples TRBV10-3 to TRBJ2-5; 10 nucleotides line up with TRBD2. Per the germline V gene, CDR1 is ENHRY and CDR2 is SYGVKD. V dropped 10 bases and J dropped 4; count of bases not matched to a gene: 9. This CDR3 region has 14 residues. DNA for the CDR3: TGTGCCACGGGGGTAGCGGGGGGTAGAGAGACCCAGTACTTC. Protein: CATGVAGGRETQYF.

The rearrangement links TRBV5-6 to TRBJ1-2; D gene ambiguous. This CDR3 spans 13 amino acids. V lost 2 bases to trimming and J lost 5 bases, with 10 bases between them. CDR1 is SGHDT and CDR2 is YYEEEE in the germline V gene. The DNA of the CDR3 is TGTGCCAGCAGCTTACTAACCCTATATGGCTACACCTTC. Amino acids: CASSLLTLYGYTF.

The chain is built from TRBV9 and TRBJ2-2; 7 bases agree with TRBD1. CDR3 size: 14 residues. Trimming at V came to 6 bases and at J to 2 bases, leaving 4 bases not matched to a gene. Germline V lookup: CDR1 SGDLS, CDR2 YYNGEE. The CDR3 reads CASKRDSNTGELFF. In DNA, the CDR3 is TGTGCCAGCAAAAGGGACAGTAACACCGGGGAGCTGTTTTTT. Together with reference TRBV9 and TRBJ2-2, the CDR3 gives the full variable domain: DSGVTQTPKHLITATGQRVTLRCSPRSGDLSVYWYQQSLDQGLQFLIQYYNGEERAKGNILERFSAQQFPDLHSELNLSSLELGDSALYFCASKRDSNTGELFFGEGSRLTVL.

V usage is TRBV2 and J usage is TRBJ1-2; 8 nucleotides line up with TRBD1. The CDR3 contains 16 residues. Trimming took 7 bases from V and 4 from J; bases not matched to a gene: 14. Germline-derived CDR1 and CDR2 are SNHLY and FYNNEI. The CDR3 protein is CASITLRTGTAYGYTF. The DNA for the CDR3 is TGTGCCAGCATTACATTGCGGACAGGGACTGCCTATGGCTACACCTTC.

This clone was seen only a few times. The chain links TRBV7-9 to TRBJ1-1; a possible D gene is TRBD1 (6 bases). The CDR3 has 15 amino acids. With 5 bases removed from V and 0 bases from J, the gap between germline ends came to 13 bases. The germline CDR1 and CDR2 sequences are SEHNR and FQNEAQ (reference sequence). CDR3 in DNA: TGTGCCAGCAGCCGGGGGGGCGGGGTGAACACTGAAGCTTTCTTT. Translating it yields CASSRGGGVNTEAFF.

V gene TRBV12-5 combines with J gene TRBJ2-5; D uncertain. The CDR3 is 11 amino acids. CDR1 and CDR2 from the germline V gene are LGHNT and FRNRAP. Trimming cost V 5 bases and J 2 bases, with 3 bases left between them. CDR3 nucleotide sequence: TGTGCTAGTGGTCCTCAAGAGACCCAGTACTTC. Its translation: CASGPQETQYF.

The rearrangement uses TRBV6-5 and TRBJ2-7; 8 bases agree with TRBD1. Germline V gives CDR1 MNHEY, CDR2 SVGAGI. Unmatched junction bases numbered 9, after V lost 7 bases and J lost 4 bases. The CDR3 runs to 14 residues. CDR3 sequence reads: CASTPDREIYEQYF. CDR3 nucleotides: TGTGCCAGCACCCCGGACAGGGAGATATACGAGCAGTACTTC.

The J gene is TRBJ1-1, the V gene TRBV4-2; 9 bases line up with TRBD1. The CDR3 consists of 14 residues. Germline loops: CDR1 LGHNA, CDR2 YNFKEQ. V shed 1 base and J 10 bases; nucleotides not matched to a gene: 7. In DNA form, the CDR3 reads TGTGCCAGCAGCCAAGGGGGGACAGGGTTTTCAGCTTTCTTT. It translates to CASSQGGTGFSAFF.

CDR3 coding DNA: TGCGCCAGCAGCCAAGGGGCACCTATTAATGAAAAACTGTTTTTT. This sequence encodes CASSQGAPINEKLFF. The V call is TRBV4-1, the J call TRBJ1-4, with D uncertain. V lost 1 base, J lost 4 bases, and 10 bases lay in between. CDR1 MGHRA and CDR2 YSYEKL come from the germline V gene. CDR3 size: 15 residues.

The gene calls are TRBV6-6 and TRBJ1-5; D not certain. V was cut by 2 bases and J by 5 bases, with 4 bases left in between. The CDR3 sequence is 12 residues long. The germline V gene has CDR1 MNHNY and CDR2 SVGAGI (reference sequence). CDR3 protein: CASSYADQPQHF. CDR3 DNA: TGTGCCAGCAGTTACGCAGATCAGCCCCAGCATTTT.